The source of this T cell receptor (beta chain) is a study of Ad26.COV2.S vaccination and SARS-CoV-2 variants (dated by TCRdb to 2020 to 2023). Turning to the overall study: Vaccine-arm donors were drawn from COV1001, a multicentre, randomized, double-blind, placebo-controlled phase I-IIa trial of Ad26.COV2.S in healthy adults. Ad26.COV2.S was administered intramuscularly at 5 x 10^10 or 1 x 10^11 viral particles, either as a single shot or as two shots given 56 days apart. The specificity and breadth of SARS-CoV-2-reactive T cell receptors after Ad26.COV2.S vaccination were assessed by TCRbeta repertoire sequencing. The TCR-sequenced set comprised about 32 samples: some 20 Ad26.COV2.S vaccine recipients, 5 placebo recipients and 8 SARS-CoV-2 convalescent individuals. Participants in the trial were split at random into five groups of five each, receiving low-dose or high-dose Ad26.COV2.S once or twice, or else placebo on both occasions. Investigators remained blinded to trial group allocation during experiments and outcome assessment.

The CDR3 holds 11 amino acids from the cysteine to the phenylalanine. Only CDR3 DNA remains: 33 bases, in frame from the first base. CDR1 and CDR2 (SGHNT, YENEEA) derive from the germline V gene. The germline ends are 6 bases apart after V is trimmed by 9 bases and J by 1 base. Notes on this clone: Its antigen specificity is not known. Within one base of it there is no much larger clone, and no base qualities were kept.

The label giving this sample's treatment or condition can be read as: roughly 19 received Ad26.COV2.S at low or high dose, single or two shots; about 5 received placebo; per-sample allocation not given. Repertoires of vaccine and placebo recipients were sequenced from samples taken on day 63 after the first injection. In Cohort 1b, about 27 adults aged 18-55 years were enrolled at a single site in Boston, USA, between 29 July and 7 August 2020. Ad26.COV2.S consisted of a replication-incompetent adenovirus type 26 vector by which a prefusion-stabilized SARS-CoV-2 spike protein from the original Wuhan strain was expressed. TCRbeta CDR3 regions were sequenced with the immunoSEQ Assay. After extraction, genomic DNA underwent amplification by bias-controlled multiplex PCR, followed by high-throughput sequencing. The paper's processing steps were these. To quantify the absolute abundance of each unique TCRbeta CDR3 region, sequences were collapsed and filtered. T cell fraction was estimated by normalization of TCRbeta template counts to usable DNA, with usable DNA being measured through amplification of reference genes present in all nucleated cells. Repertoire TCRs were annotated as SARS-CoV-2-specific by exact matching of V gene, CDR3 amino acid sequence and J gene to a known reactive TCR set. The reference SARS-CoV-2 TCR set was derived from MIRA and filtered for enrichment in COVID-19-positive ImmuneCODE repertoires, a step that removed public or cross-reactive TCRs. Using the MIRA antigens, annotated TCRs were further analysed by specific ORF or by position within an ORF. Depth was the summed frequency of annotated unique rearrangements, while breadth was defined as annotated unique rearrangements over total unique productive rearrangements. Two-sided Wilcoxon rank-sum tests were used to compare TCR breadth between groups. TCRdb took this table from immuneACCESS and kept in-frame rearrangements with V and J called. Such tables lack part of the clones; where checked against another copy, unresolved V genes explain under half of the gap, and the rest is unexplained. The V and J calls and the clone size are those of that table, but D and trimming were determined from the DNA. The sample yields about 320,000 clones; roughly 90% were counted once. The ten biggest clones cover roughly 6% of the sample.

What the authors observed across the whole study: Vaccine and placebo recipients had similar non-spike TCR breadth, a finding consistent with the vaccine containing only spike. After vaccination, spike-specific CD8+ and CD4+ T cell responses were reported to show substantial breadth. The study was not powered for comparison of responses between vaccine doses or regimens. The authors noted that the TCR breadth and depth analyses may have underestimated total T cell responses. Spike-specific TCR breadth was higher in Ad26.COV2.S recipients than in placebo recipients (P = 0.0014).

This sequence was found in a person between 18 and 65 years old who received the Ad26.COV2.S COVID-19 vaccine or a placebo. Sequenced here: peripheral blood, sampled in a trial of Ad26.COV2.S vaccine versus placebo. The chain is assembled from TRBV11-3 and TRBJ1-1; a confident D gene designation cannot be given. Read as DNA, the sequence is TGTGCCAGTGTTCGGAACACTGAAGCTTTCTTT. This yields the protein CASVRNTEAFF.